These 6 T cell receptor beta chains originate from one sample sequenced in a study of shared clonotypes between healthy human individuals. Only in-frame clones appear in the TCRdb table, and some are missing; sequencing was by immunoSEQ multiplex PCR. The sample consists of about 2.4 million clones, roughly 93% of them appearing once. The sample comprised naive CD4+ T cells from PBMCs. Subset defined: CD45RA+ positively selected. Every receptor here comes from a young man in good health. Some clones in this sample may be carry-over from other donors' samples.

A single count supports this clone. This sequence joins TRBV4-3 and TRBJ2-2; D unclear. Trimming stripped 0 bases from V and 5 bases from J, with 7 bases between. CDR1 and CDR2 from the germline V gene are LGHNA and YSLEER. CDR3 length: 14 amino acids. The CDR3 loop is CASSQEAQTGELFF. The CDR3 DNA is TGCGCCAGCAGCCAAGAGGCGCAGACCGGGGAGCTGTTTTTT.

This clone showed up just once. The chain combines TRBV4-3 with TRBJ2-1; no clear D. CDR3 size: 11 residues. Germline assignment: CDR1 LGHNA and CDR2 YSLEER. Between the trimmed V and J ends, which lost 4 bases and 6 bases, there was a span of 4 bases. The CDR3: CASSPSNEQFF. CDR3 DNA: TGCGCCAGCAGCCCAAGCAATGAGCAGTTCTTC.

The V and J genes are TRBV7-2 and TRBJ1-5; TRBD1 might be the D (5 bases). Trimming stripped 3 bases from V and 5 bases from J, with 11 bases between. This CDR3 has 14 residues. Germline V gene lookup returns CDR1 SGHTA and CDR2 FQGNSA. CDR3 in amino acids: CASSLFQGDQPQHF. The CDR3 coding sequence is TGTGCCAGCAGCTTGTTCCAGGGCGATCAGCCCCAGCATTTT. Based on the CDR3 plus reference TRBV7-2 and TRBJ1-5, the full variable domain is GAGVSQSPSNKVTEKGKDVELRCDPISGHTALYWYRQSLGQGLEFLIYFQGNSAPDKSGLPSDRFSAERTGGSVSTLTIQRTQQEDSAVYLCASSLFQGDQPQHFGDGTRLSIL.

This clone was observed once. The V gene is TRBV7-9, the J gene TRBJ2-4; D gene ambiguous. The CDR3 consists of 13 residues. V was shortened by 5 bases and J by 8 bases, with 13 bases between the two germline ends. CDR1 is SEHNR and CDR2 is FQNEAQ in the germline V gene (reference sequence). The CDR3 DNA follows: TGTGCCAGCAGCCCCCCCACCGTTGACATTCAGTACTTC. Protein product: CASSPPTVDIQYF.

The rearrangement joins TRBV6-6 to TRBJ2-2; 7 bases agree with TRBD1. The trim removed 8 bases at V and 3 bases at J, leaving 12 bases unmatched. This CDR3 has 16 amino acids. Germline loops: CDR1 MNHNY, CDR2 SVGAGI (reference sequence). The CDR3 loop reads CASAYKGAGDTGELFF. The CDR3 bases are TGTGCCAGCGCCTACAAGGGGGCAGGGGACACCGGGGAGCTGTTTTTT.

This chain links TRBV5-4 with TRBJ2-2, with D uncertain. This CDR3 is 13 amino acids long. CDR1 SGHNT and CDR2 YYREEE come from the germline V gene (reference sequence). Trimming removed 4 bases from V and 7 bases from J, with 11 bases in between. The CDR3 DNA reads TGTGCCAGCAGCCGGAGCCTCGACGGGGAGCTGTTTTTT. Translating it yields CASSRSLDGELFF.